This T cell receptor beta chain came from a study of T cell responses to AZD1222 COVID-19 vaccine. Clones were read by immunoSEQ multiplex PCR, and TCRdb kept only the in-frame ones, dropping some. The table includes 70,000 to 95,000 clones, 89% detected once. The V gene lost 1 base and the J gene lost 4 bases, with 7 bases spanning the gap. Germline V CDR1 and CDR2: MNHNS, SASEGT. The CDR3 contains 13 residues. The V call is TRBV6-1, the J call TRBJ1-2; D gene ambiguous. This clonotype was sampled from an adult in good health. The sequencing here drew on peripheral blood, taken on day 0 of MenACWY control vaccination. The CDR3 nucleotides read TGTGCCAGCAGTGAAGACAGATTCTATGGCTACACCTTC. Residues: CASSEDRFYGYTF.